These 23 T cell receptor beta chains came from one sample sequenced in a study of blood T cell repertoires in COVID-19 (dated by TCRdb to between 2020 and 2021). Library generation was performed with the immunoSEQ multiplex PCR assay. Entries here come from immuneACCESS through TCRdb and include only in-frame sequences with V and J called. Some clones fail to appear in such tables; in the studies checked, an unresolved V gene covers under half of the shortfall, and the cause of the remainder is unknown. Across this sample there are under 300,000 clones, with under 85% seen only once. Around 6% of the sample is held by the ten biggest clonotypes. The sample taken for sequencing was peripheral blood. Receptor source: a human donor in a cohort sampled during active COVID-19.

The chain joins TRBV28 to TRBJ1-2; 10 nucleotides match TRBD1. V lost 8 bases to trimming and J lost 4 bases; unmatched junction nucleotides: 10. The germline CDR1 and CDR2 sequences are MDHEN and SYDVKM. CDR3 length: 15 residues. The chain's CDR3 is CASGLPGQGIYGYTF. The CDR3 bases are TGTGCCAGCGGCTTACCGGGACAGGGGATCTATGGCTACACCTTC.

The chain is built from TRBV11-2 and TRBJ2-7, with 7 bases identical to TRBD2. The CDR3 is made up of 13 amino acids. The germline V gene has CDR1 SGHAT and CDR2 FQNNGV. Trimming removed 8 bases from V and 2 bases from J; junction bases left unmatched: 6. CDR3 sequence reads: CASGGGVAYEQYF. The CDR3 bases are TGTGCCAGCGGGGGAGGGGTCGCCTACGAGCAGTACTTC.

This sequence joins TRBV18 and TRBJ1-1; 8 positions agree with TRBD1. The germline CDR1 and CDR2 sequences are KGHSH and LQKENI. CDR3 length: 14 amino acids. V lost 3 bases and J lost 3; bases outside the gene matches: 3. This CDR3 is CASSPRTGYTEAFF. The DNA for the CDR3 is TGTGCCAGCTCACCGCGGACAGGGTACACTGAAGCTTTCTTT.

Here the CDR3 reads CASNSNTGELFF. The CDR3 bases are TGTGCCAGCAACTCAAACACCGGGGAGCTGTTTTTT. The chain is built from TRBV9 and TRBJ2-2; D ambiguous. This CDR3 region has 12 residues. V was clipped by 6 bases and J by 2 bases, with 5 bases between them. Germline CDR1 is SGDLS and CDR2 is YYNGEE. The complete variable domain, with remaining parts taken from reference TRBV9 and TRBJ2-2, reads DSGVTQTPKHLITATGQRVTLRCSPRSGDLSVYWYQQSLDQGLQFLIQYYNGEERAKGNILERFSAQQFPDLHSELNLSSLELGDSALYFCASNSNTGELFFGEGSRLTVL.

The chain is built from TRBV5-5 and TRBJ2-1; 11 nucleotides line up with TRBD1. The CDR3 consists of 16 residues. Germline V CDR1 and CDR2: SGHKS, YYEKEE (reference sequence). V shed 4 bases, J shed 6 bases, and the junction held 9 bases outside the gene matches. The CDR3 here is CASSAAGTGGFNEQFF. CDR3 in DNA: TGTGCCAGCAGCGCCGCCGGGACAGGGGGATTCAATGAGCAGTTCTTC.

The rearrangement joins TRBV6-1 to TRBJ1-5, with 7 bases that match TRBD1. After removal of 1 base from V and 3 bases from J, the junction contained 9 bases not matched to a gene. CDR3 length: 17 residues. CDR1 MNHNS and CDR2 SASEGT come from the germline V gene. The chain's CDR3 is CASSEERGGASNQPQHF. Here the CDR3 DNA reads TGTGCCAGCAGTGAAGAAAGAGGGGGCGCCTCCAATCAGCCCCAGCATTTT.

The chain recombines TRBV10-3 with TRBJ2-7; 7 bases are a match to TRBD1. The V and J ends lost 6 bases and 6 bases, in that order; junction bases with no gene match: 8. Germline V gene sequence: CDR1 ENHRY, CDR2 SYGVKD. This CDR3 comprises 13 residues. The CDR3 bases are TGTGCCATCAGGGAGAACAGGGGTGGCGAGCAGTACTTC. Translation gives CAIRENRGGEQYF.

This clone has more than one count but fewer than ten. This sequence joins TRBV7-9 and TRBJ2-3, with 8 bases lining up with TRBD2. Germline lookup yields CDR1 SEHNR and CDR2 FQNEAQ (reference sequence). The CDR3 extends over 15 amino acids. V lost 5 bases and J lost 8; bases outside the gene matches: 12. CDR3 sequence: CASSPTGGGFITQYF. The DNA for the CDR3 is TGTGCCAGCAGCCCCACGGGAGGGGGATTCATTACGCAGTATTTT.

This chain joins TRBV5-4 and TRBJ1-4; 8 nucleotides line up with TRBD1. Germline loops: CDR1 SGHNT, CDR2 YYREEE (reference sequence). CDR3 length: 15 residues. V trimming: 4 bases; J trimming: 8 bases; junction bases outside the gene matches: 10. The CDR3 spells CASSGRTGNGEKLFF. DNA for the CDR3: TGTGCCAGCAGCGGACGGACAGGGAATGGGGAAAAACTGTTTTTT.

This chain uses TRBV28 with TRBJ2-3; possibly TRBD2 for D (5 bases). Germline values: CDR1 MDHEN, CDR2 SYDVKM. V was cut by 2 bases and J by 0 bases, with 9 bases left in between. This CDR3 has 15 residues. The CDR3 protein is CASSLVAPSTDTQYF. The CDR3 bases are TGTGCCAGCAGTTTAGTAGCGCCAAGCACAGATACGCAGTATTTT.

This chain joins TRBV7-2 and TRBJ2-7, with TRBD2 as a possible D gene (6 bases). The V gene's germline CDR1 is SGHTA and CDR2 FQGNSA. CDR3 length: 16 residues. Deletions cut 0 bases from V and 0 bases from J, with 12 bases between. The CDR3 DNA sequence: TGTGCCAGCAGCTTAGCGGGGACTGGGAGCTCCTACGAGCAGTACTTC. It specifies CASSLAGTGSSYEQYF.

The chain recombines TRBV3-1 (or the pseudogene TRBV3-2) with TRBJ1-2; D remains ambiguous. The ends were cut back, 3 bases at V and 8 bases at J, with 16 bases in the middle. The CDR3 consists of 14 residues. CDR1 and CDR2 from the germline V gene are LGHDT and YNNKEL (reference sequence). The CDR3 protein is CASSHRTGVEGYTF. In nucleotides, the CDR3 is TGTGCCAGCAGCCATAGGACTGGGGTGGAGGGCTACACCTTC.

The chain joins TRBV3-1 (or the pseudogene TRBV3-2) to TRBJ2-1, with a possible D match to TRBD2 (5 bases). The germline V gene encodes CDR1 LGHDT and CDR2 YNNKEL (reference sequence). The CDR3 runs 14 residues. The V gene lost 3 bases and the J gene lost 5 bases, with 11 bases spanning the gap. The CDR3, as DNA: TGTGCCAGCAGCCAGTGGGGAGAGAACAATGAGCAGTTCTTC. Translating it yields CASSQWGENNEQFF.

This clone was picked up a small number of times. Compared with germline, one end of the junction differs, possibly owing to a read error. CDR3 region: CASSLVAGGPGVF. The CDR3 coding sequence is TGTGCCAGCAGCTTGGTCGCGGGAGGGCCGGGGGTCTTC. The chain is built from TRBV5-8 and TRBJ2-1, with TRBD2 matching over 9 bases. Germline V CDR1 and CDR2: SGHTS, YDEGEE. The CDR3 is 13 residues long.

This chain joins TRBV4-1 and TRBJ2-5; no clear D gene. Germline V lookup: CDR1 MGHRA, CDR2 YSYEKL. Trimming took off 0 bases at V and 7 bases at J, with 12 bases between the two ends. The CDR3 covers 14 residues. The CDR3 spells CASSQDSRLGTQYF. CDR3 bases: TGCGCCAGCAGCCAAGATTCTAGACTCGGGACCCAGTACTTC.

V gene TRBV21-1 combines with J gene TRBJ1-2; the table's D call of TRBD1 was not tested on the DNA. TRBV21-1 is a known pseudogene. This CDR3 spans 14 amino acids. CDR3 in amino acids: CASSTAGQNYGYTF. CDR3 bases: TGTGCCAGCAGCACCGCAGGGCAGAACTATGGCTACACCTTC.

V gene TRBV24-1 combines with J gene TRBJ2-5, with D unresolved. Deletions cut 4 bases from V and 7 bases from J, with 18 bases between. Germline V gene lookup returns CDR1 KGHDR and CDR2 SFDVKD. This CDR3 comprises 15 residues. As DNA, the CDR3 is TGTGCCACCAGTGACCCCTCCGATCACTATGGGACCCAGTACTTC. As protein: CATSDPSDHYGTQYF.

The chain recombines TRBV2 with TRBJ2-3; 8 bases map to TRBD1. Germline V gene sequence: CDR1 SNHLY, CDR2 FYNNEI. V lost 5 bases to trimming and J lost 6 bases; unmatched junction nucleotides: 10. CDR3 length: 15 amino acids. This chain's CDR3 is CASSRENRGVDTQYF. The CDR3 DNA sequence: TGTGCCAGCAGTAGGGAAAACAGGGGGGTTGATACGCAGTATTTT.

This clone was counted a single time. The chain combines TRBV5-6 with TRBJ1-1, with a possible D match to TRBD1 (5 bases). CDR1 and CDR2 from the germline V gene are SGHDT and YYEEEE. V dropped 5 bases and J dropped 1 base, with 18 bases sitting between them. The CDR3 runs 16 residues. In DNA, the CDR3 is TGTGCCAGCAGTAACCTCGGACACACCTCGAACACTGAAGCTTTCTTT. It encodes CASSNLGHTSNTEAFF.

Regarding this clone: This specimen includes other DNA sequences encoding the same CDR3. The J gene is TRBJ2-3, the V gene TRBV6-5; D unresolved. CDR3 length: 11 amino acids. V shed 6 bases and J shed 2 bases, with 3 bases lying between them. From germline, CDR1 is MNHEY and CDR2 SVGAGI. CDR3 in amino acids: CASRYTDTQYF. CDR3 coding DNA: TGTGCCAGCAGGTACACAGATACGCAGTATTTT.

This chain uses TRBV5-6 with TRBJ2-1, with TRBD1 matching over 9 bases. CDR1 is SGHDT and CDR2 is YYEEEE in the germline V gene. V was clipped by 6 bases and J by 4 bases; unmatched bases: 8. The CDR3 runs 15 residues. The chain's CDR3 is CASTSGQGEYNEQFF. CDR3 in DNA: TGTGCCAGCACCTCGGGACAGGGAGAGTACAATGAGCAGTTCTTC. Combining the CDR3 with reference TRBV5-6 and TRBJ2-1 gives the whole variable domain DAGVTQSPTHLIKTRGQQVTLRCSPKSGHDTVSWYQQALGQGPQFIFQYYEEEERQRGNFPDRFSGHQFPNYSSELNVNALLLGDSALYLCASTSGQGEYNEQFFGPGTRLTVL.

The rearrangement links TRBV30 to TRBJ2-3; 9 bases fit TRBD2. The CDR3 spans 15 residues. Trimming at V came to 3 bases and at J to 2 bases, leaving 6 bases not matched to a gene. Germline CDR1 reads GTSNPN; CDR2 reads SVGIG (reference sequence). The CDR3 protein is CAWSLAGPPTDTQYF. The CDR3 bases are TGTGCCTGGAGCCTAGCGGGGCCCCCCACAGATACGCAGTATTTT.

The CDR3 sequence is CASSVARGQDTQYF. Written as DNA, the CDR3 is TGTGCCAGCAGCGTAGCCAGGGGGCAAGATACGCAGTATTTT. The J gene is TRBJ2-3, the V gene TRBV9; 8 bases agree with TRBD1. Germline CDR1 reads SGDLS; CDR2 reads YYNGEE. V gave up 0 bases and J gave up 5 bases; unmatched junction bases: 2. This CDR3 contains 14 residues.